The clone carrying this TCR beta chain came up a few times. Its target is unknown. TCRdb reprocessed the PCR reads via MiXCR and lists one record per CDR3 protein. Here the sample spans 15,000 to 20,000 distinct CDR3 sequences, about half being singletons. CDR3 length: 14 amino acids. Germline V gives CDR1 SGHNT, CDR2 YENEEA. The sample is drawn from a study of esophageal squamous cell carcinoma under preoperative chemotherapy. As for the study in general: Both tumor-infiltrating lymphocytes and peripheral blood T cells had their TCR repertoires profiled. Study-level points and caveats: After chemotherapy, TCR diversity rose significantly in peripheral T cells but not in tumor-infiltrating lymphocytes. Clonal contraction, more than amplification, hit abundant clones after paclitaxel-nedaplatin.

Time point in this sample: after preoperative PTX-NDP chemotherapy. This specimen was acquired from a patient given preoperative chemotherapy. This receptor was taken from a human donor with esophageal squamous cell carcinoma. The donor label of this sample is uncertain. The chain combines TRBV11-3 with TRBJ2-5, with 7 bases aligning to TRBD1. The J call may be incorrect, as the DNA end agrees better with TRBJ2-7. This chain's CDR3 is CASSAYRDSYEQYF. CDR3 sequence (DNA): TGTGCCAGCAGCGCTTACCGGGACAGCTACGAGCAGTACTTC.